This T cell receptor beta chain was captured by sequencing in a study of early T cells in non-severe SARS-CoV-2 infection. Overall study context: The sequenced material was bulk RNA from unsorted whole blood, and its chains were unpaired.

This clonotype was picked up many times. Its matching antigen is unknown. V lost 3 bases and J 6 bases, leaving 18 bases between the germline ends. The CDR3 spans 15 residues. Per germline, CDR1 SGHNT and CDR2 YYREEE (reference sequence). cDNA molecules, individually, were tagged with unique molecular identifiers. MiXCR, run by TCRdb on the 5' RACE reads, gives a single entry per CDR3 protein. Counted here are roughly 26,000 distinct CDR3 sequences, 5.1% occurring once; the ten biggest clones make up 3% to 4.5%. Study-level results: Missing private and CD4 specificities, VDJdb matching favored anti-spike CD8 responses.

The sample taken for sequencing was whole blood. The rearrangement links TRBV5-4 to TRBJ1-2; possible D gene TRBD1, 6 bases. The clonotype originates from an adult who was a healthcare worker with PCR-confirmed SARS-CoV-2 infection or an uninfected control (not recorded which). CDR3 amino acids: CASSWWGSGDNGYTF. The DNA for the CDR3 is TGTGCCAGCAGCTGGTGGGGGTCAGGGGATAATGGCTACACCTTC.